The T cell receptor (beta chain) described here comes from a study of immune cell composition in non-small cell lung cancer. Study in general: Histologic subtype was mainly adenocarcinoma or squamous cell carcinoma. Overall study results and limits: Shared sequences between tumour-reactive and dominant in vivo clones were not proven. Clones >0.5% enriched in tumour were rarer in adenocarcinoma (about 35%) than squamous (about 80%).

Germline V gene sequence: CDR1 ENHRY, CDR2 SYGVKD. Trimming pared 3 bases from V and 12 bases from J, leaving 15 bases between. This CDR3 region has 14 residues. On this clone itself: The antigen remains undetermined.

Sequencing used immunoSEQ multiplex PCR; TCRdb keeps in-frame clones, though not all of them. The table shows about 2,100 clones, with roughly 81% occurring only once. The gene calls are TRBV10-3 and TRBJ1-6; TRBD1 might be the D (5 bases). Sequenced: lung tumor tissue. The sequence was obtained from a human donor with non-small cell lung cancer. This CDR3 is CAISDRTSSVPLHF. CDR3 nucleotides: TGTGCCATCAGTGATCGGACAAGTTCTGTACCCCTCCACTTT.